This T cell receptor (beta chain) was sequenced for a study of T cell repertoires in ileal Crohn's disease. Study observations and caveats: Active smokers at surgery had more clonal expansions than non-smokers.

As concerns this clone: Its antigen is not identified.

This CDR3 spans 15 amino acids. Germline V gene lookup returns CDR1 SGHRS and CDR2 YFSETQ. With 0 bases removed from V and 4 bases from J, the gap between germline ends came to 14 bases. TCRdb's table, derived via immunoSEQ multiplex PCR, lists solely in-frame clones and lacks some. The sample yields 6,000 or so clones, 72% seen once. The sequenced material came from ileal tissue. The rearrangement links TRBV5-1 to TRBJ2-7; no reliable D call. The TCR originated in an adult with Crohn's disease. CDR3 amino acids: CASSLALSGSYEQYF. The DNA of the CDR3 is TGCGCCAGCAGCTTGGCCCTTTCAGGTTCATACGAGCAGTACTTC. Full variable domain (outside the CDR3, taken from reference TRBV5-1 and TRBJ2-7): KAGVTQTPRYLIKTRGQQVTLSCSPISGHRSVSWYQQTPGQGLQFLFEYFSETQRNKGNFPGRFSGRQFSNSRSEMNVSTLELGDSALYLCASSLALSGSYEQYFGPGTRLTVT.